This entry features one T cell receptor beta chain sequence. The sample belongs to a study of blood T cells in healthy people across ages. It was with a sample-barcoded 5' primer and a J-beta primer mix that a second PCR of roughly 7 to 11 cycles was run. TCRdb called the 5' RACE reads again in MiXCR, with one record for every CDR3 protein. The table records about a million distinct CDR3 sequences, about two fifths of them present only once. This CDR3 is built from 14 residues. Trimming pared 8 bases from V and 2 bases from J, leaving 13 bases between. Germline V gene data show CDR1 as ENHRY and CDR2 as SYGVKD.

The sequenced sample consisted of blood. The TCR sequence derives from a man younger than 30 in good health. V is TRBV10-3 and J is TRBJ1-5; D possibly corresponds to TRBD1 (5 bases). The CDR3 spells CAIGSSGGNQPQHF. CDR3 bases: TGTGCCATCGGATCCTCGGGGGGCAATCAGCCCCAGCATTTT.